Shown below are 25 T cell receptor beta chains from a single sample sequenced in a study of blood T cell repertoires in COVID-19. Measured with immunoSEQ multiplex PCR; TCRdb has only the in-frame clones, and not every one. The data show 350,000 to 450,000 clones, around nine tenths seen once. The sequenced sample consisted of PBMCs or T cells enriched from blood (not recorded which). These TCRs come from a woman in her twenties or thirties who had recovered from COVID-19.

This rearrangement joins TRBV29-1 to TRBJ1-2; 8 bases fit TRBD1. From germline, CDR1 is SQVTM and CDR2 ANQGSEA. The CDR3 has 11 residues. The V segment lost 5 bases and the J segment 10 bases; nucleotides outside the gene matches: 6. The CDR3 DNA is TGCAGCGTTAGGACAGGGAGCGACTACACCTTC. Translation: CSVRTGSDYTF.

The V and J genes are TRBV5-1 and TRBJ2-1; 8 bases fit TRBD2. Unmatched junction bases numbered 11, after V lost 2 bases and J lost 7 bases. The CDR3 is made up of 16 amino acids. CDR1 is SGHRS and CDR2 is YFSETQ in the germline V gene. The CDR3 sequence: CASSFGAGDVWNEQFF. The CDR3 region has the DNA TGCGCCAGCAGCTTCGGAGCGGGAGACGTCTGGAATGAGCAGTTCTTC.

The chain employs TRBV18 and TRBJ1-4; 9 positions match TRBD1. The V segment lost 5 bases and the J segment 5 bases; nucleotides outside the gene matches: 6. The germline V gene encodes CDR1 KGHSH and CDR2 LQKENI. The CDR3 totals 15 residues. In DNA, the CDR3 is TGTGCCAGCTCAACTACAGGGGGCTCGAATGAAAAACTGTTTTTT. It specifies CASSTTGGSNEKLFF.

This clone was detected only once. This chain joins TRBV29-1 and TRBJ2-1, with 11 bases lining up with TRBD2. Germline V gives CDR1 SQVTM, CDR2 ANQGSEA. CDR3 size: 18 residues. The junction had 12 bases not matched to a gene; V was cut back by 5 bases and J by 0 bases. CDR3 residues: CSVPTSGDTSSSYNEQFF. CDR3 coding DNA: TGCAGCGTTCCGACTAGCGGGGATACCTCCAGCTCCTACAATGAGCAGTTCTTC.

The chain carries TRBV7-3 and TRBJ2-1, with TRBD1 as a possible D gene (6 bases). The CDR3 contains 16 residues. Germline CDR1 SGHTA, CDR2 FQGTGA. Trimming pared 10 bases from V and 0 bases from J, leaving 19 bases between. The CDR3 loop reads CATSPRGGSSYNEQFF. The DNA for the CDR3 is TGTGCCACAAGTCCCCGAGGGGGAAGCTCCTACAATGAGCAGTTCTTC.

CDR3 nucleotides: TGTGCTAGTGGCCGGGACAGCTCCTACGAGCAGTACTTC. This codes for CASGRDSSYEQYF. This chain connects TRBV12-5 to TRBJ2-7, with TRBD1 matching 7 bases. V gave up 6 bases and J gave up 0 bases; unmatched junction bases: 2. This CDR3 spans 13 amino acids. CDR1 and CDR2 from the germline V gene are LGHNT and FRNRAP.

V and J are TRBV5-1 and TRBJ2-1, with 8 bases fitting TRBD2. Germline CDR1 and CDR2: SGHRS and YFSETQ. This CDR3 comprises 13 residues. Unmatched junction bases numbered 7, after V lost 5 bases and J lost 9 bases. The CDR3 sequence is CASRSTSGSEQFF. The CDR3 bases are TGCGCCAGCAGGAGTACTAGCGGAAGTGAGCAGTTCTTC.

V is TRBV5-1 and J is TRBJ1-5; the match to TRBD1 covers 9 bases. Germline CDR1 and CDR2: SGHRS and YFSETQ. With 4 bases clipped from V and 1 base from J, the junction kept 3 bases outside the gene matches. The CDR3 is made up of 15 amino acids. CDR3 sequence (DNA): TGCGCCAGCAGCCAAGGGACAGGGAGCAATCAGCCCCAGCATTTT. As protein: CASSQGTGSNQPQHF.

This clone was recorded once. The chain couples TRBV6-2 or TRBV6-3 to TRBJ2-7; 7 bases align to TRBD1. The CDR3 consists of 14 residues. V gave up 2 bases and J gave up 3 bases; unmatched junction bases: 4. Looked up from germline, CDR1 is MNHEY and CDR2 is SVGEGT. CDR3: CASSYGGQIYEQYF. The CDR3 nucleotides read TGTGCCAGCAGTTACGGGGGACAGATCTACGAGCAGTACTTC.

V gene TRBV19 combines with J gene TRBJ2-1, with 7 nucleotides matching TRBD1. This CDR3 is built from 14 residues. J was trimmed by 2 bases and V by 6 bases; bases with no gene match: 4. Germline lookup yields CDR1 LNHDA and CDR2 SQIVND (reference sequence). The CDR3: CASSRDSAYNEQFF. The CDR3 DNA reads TGTGCCAGTAGCCGGGACAGTGCCTACAATGAGCAGTTCTTC.

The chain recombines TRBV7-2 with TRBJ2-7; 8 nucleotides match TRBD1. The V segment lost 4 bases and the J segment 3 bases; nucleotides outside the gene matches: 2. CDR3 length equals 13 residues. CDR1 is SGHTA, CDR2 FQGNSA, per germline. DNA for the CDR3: TGTGCCAGCAGCTCGGGACAGGACTACGAGCAGTACTTC. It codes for CASSSGQDYEQYF.

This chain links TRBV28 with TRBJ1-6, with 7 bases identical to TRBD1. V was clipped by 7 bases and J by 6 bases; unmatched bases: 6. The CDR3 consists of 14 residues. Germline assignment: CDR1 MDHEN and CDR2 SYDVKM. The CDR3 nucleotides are TGTGCCAGCACCATGGGACAGTTTAATTCACCCCTCCACTTT. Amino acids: CASTMGQFNSPLHF.

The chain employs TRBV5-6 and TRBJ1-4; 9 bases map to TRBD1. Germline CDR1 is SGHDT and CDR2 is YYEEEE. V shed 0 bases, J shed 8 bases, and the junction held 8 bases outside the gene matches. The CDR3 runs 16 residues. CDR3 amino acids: CASSLAPGQGSEKLFF. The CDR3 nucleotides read TGTGCCAGCAGCTTGGCGCCGGGACAGGGAAGCGAAAAACTGTTTTTT.

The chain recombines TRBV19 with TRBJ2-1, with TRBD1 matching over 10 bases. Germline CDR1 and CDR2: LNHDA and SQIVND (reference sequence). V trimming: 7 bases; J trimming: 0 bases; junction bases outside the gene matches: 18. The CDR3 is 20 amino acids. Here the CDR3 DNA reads TGTGCCAGTATTCCCCGATCCGGGACAGGGGATCCGAACTCCTACAATGAGCAGTTCTTC. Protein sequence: CASIPRSGTGDPNSYNEQFF.

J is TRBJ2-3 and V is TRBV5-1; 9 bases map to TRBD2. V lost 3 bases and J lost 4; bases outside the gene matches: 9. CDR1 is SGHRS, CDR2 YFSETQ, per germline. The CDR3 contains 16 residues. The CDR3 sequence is CASSSLAGAGSDTQYF. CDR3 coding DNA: TGCGCCAGCAGCTCCTTAGCGGGAGCGGGCTCAGATACGCAGTATTTT.

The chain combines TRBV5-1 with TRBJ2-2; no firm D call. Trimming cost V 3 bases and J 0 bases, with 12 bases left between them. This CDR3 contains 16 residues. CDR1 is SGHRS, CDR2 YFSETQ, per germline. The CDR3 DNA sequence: TGCGCCAGCAGCTCCAACTTAGCTGCGAACACCGGGGAGCTGTTTTTT. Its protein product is CASSSNLAANTGELFF.

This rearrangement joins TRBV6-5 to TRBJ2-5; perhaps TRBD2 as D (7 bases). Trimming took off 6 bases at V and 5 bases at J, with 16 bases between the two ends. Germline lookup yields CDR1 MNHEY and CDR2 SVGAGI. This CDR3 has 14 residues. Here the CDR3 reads CASSATGGRETQYF. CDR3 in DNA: TGTGCCAGCAGCGCGACGGGGGGCCGGGAGACCCAGTACTTC.

The CDR3 DNA sequence: TGTGCCATCAGTGACTCGGGACTCCCGAACACTGAAGCTTTCTTT. Translated: CAISDSGLPNTEAFF. The chain carries TRBV10-3 and TRBJ1-1; D possibly corresponds to TRBD1 (5 bases). Germline values: CDR1 ENHRY, CDR2 SYGVKD. The CDR3 covers 15 residues. The V end lost 3 bases, the J end lost 1 base, and 12 bases lay between the germline ends.

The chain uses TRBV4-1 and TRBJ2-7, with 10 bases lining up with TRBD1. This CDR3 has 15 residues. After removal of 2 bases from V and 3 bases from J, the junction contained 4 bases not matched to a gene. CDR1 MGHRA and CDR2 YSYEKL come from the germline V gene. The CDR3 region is CASSQPGTGDYEQYF. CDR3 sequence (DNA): TGCGCCAGCAGCCAACCCGGGACAGGGGACTACGAGCAGTACTTC.

CDR3: CASSLGVLGNQETQYF. CDR3 bases: TGTGCCAGCAGCTTAGGGGTACTAGGCAACCAAGAGACCCAGTACTTC. The chain has TRBV7-8 and TRBJ2-5, with D possibly matching TRBD2 (5 bases). This CDR3 is built from 16 residues. V gave up 1 base and J gave up 0 bases, with 12 bases separating them. The germline V gene has CDR1 SGHVS and CDR2 FQNEAQ. The full variable domain, in which reference TRBV7-8 and TRBJ2-5 provide the parts outside the CDR3, is GAGVSQSPRYKVAKRGQDVALRCDPISGHVSLFWYQQALGQGPEFLTYFQNEAQLDKSGLPSDRFFAERPEGSVSTLKIQRTQQEDSAVYLCASSLGVLGNQETQYFGPGTRLLVL.

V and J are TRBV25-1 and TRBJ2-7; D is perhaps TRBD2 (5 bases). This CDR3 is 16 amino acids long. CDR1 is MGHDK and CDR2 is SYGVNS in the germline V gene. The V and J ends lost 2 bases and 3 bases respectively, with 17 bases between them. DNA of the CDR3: TGTGCCAGCAGTGAACTTCGAGCGAGGGAGTACTACGAGCAGTACTTC. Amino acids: CASSELRAREYYEQYF.

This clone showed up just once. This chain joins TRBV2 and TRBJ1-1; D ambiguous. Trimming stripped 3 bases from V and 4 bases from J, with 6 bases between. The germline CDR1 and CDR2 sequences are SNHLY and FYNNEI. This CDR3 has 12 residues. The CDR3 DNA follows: TGTGCCAGCAGTGATCGTCTCACTGAAGCTTTCTTT. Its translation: CASSDRLTEAFF. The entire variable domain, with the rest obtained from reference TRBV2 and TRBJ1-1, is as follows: EPEVTQTPSHQVTQMGQEVILRCVPISNHLYFYWYRQILGQKVEFLVSFYNNEISEKSEIFDDQFSVERPDGSNFTLKIRSTKLEDSAMYFCASSDRLTEAFFGQGTRLTVV.

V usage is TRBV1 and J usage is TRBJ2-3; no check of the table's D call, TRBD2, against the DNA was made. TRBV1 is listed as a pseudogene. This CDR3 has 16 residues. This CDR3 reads CTSIPGSGRAGDTQYF. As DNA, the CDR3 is TGCACCAGCATCCCGGGGAGCGGGAGGGCCGGAGATACGCAGTATTTT.

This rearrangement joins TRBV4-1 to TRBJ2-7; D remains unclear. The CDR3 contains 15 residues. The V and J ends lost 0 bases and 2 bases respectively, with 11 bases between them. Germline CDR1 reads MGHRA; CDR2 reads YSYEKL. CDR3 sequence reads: CASSQEVWSPYEQYF. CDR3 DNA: TGCGCCAGCAGCCAAGAGGTGTGGAGTCCCTACGAGCAGTACTTC.

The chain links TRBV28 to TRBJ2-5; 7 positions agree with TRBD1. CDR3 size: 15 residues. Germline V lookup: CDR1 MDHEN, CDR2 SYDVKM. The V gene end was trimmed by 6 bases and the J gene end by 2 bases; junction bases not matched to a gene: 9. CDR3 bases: TGTGCCAGCAGGGAGACAGGGCGCGGTCAAGAGACCCAGTACTTC. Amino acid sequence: CASRETGRGQETQYF.